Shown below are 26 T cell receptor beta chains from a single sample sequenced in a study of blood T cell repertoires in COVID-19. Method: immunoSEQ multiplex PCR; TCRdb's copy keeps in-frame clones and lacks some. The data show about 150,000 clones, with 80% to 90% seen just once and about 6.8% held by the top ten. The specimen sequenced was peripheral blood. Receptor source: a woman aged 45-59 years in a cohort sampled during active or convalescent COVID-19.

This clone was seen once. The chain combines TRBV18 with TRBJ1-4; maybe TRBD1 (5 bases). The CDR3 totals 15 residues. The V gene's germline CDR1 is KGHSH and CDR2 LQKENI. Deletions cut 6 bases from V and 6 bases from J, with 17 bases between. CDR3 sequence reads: CASSLGESLYEKLFF. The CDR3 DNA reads TGTGCCAGCTCCCTAGGGGAATCGTTGTATGAAAAACTGTTTTTT.

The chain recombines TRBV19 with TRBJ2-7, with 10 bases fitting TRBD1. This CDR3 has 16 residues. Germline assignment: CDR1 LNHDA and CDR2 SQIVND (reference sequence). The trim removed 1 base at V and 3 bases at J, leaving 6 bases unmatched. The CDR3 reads CASSIVRTGGVYEQYF. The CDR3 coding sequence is TGTGCCAGTAGTATAGTGCGGACAGGGGGAGTCTACGAGCAGTACTTC. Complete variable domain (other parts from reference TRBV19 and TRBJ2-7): DGGITQSPKYLFRKEGQNVTLSCEQNLNHDAMYWYRQDPGQGLRLIYYSQIVNDFQKGDIAEGYSVSREKKESFPLTVTSAQKNPTAFYLCASSIVRTGGVYEQYFGPGTRLTVT.

The CDR3 nucleotides read TGTGCCACCAGCAGAGATCTAGTAGGGGCTCACTCATATGGCTACACCTTC. Protein product: CATSRDLVGAHSYGYTF. The V call is TRBV15, the J call TRBJ1-2; tentatively, D is TRBD1 (5 bases). CDR1 and CDR2 from the germline V gene are LNHNV and YYDKDF (reference sequence). The CDR3 has 17 amino acids. With 0 bases removed from V and 5 bases from J, the gap between germline ends came to 19 bases.

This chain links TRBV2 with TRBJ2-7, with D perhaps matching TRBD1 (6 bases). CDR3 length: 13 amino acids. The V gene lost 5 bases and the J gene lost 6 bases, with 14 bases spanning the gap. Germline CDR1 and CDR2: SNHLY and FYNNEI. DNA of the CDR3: TGTGCCAGCAGTTTTTTACAGGGTACCGAGCAGTACTTC. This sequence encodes CASSFLQGTEQYF.

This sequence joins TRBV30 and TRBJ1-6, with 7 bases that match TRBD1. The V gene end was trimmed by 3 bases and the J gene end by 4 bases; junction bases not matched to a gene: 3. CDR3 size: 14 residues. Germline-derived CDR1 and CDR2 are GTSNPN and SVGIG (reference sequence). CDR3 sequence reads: CAWRRGQYNSPLHF. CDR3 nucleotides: TGTGCCTGGAGGCGGGGACAGTATAATTCACCCCTCCACTTT. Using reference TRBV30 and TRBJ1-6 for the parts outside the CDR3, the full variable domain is SQTIHQWPATLVQPVGSPLSLECTVEGTSNPNLYWYRQAAGRGLQLLFYSVGIGQISSEVPQNLSASRPQDRQFILSSKKLLLSDSGFYLCAWRRGQYNSPLHFGNGTRLTVT.

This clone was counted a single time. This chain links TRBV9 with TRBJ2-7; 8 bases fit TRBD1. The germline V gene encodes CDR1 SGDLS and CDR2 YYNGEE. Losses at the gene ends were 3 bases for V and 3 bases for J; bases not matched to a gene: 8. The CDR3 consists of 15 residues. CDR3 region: CASSANPGQGYEQYF. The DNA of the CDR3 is TGTGCCAGCAGCGCCAACCCTGGACAGGGCTACGAGCAGTACTTC.

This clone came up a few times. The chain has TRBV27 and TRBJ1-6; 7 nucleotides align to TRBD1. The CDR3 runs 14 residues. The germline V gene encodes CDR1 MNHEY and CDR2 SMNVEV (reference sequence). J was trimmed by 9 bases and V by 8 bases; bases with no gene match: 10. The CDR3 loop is CASSTGTVVSPLHF. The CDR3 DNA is TGTGCCAGCTCAACCGGGACAGTTGTTTCACCCCTCCACTTT.

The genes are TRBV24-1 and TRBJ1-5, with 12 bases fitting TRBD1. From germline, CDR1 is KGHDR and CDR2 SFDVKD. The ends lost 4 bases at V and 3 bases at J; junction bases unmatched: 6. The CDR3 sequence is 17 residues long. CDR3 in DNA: TGTGCCACCAGTGAGTCCGGGACAGGGGGCGTCAATCAGCCCCAGCATTTT. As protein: CATSESGTGGVNQPQHF.

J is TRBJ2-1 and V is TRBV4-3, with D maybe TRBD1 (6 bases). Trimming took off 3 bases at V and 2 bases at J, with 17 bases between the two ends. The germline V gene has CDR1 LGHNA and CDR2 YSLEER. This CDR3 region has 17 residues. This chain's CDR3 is CASSQTGQISTYNEQFF. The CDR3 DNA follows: TGCGCCAGCAGCCAGACCGGACAGATAAGTACCTACAATGAGCAGTTCTTC.

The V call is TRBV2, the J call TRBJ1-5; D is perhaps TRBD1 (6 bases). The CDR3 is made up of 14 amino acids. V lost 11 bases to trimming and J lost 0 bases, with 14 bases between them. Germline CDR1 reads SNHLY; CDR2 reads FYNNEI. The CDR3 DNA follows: TGTGCCGGGTGGGGGGGCTATAGCAATCAGCCCCAGCATTTT. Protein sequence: CAGWGGYSNQPQHF.

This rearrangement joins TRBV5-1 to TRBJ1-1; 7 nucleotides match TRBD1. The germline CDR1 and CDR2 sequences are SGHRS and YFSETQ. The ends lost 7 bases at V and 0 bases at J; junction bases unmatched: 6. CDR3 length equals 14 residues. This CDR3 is CASSQQGMNTEAFF. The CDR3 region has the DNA TGCGCCAGCTCCCAACAGGGGATGAACACTGAAGCTTTCTTT. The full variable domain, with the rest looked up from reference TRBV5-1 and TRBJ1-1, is KAGVTQTPRYLIKTRGQQVTLSCSPISGHRSVSWYQQTPGQGLQFLFEYFSETQRNKGNFPGRFSGRQFSNSRSEMNVSTLELGDSALYLCASSQQGMNTEAFFGQGTRLTVV.

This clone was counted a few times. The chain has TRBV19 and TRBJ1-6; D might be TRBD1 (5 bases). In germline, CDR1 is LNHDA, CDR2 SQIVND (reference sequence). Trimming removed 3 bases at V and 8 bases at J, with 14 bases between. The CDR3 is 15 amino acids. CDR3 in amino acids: CASSINTGGDSPLHF. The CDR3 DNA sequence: TGTGCCAGTAGTATTAACACGGGGGGGGATTCACCCCTCCACTTT.

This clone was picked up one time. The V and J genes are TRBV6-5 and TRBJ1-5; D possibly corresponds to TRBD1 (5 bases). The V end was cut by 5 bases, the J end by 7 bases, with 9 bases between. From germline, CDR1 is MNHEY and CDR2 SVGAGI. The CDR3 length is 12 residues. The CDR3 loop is CASSQGNQPQHF. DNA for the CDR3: TGTGCCAGCAGTCAGGGAAACCAGCCCCAGCATTTT.

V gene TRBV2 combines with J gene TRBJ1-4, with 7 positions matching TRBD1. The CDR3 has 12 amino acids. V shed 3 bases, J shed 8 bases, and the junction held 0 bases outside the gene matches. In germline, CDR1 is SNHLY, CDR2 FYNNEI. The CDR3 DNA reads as TGTGCCAGCAGTGACAGGGGGGAAAAACTGTTTTTT. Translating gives CASSDRGEKLFF.

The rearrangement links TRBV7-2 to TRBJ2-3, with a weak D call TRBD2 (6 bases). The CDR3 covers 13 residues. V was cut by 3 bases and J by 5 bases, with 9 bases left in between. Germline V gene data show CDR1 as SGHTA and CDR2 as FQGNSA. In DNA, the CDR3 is TGTGCCAGCAGCTTGGGGACTGGAGATACGCAGTATTTT. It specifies CASSLGTGDTQYF.

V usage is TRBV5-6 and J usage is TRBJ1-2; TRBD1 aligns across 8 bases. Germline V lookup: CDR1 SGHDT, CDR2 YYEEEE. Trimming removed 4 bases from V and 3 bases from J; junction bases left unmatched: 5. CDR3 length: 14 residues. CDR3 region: CASSMRQGHYGYTF. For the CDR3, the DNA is TGTGCCAGCAGCATGAGACAGGGGCACTATGGCTACACCTTC. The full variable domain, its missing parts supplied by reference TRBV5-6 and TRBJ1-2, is DAGVTQSPTHLIKTRGQQVTLRCSPKSGHDTVSWYQQALGQGPQFIFQYYEEEERQRGNFPDRFSGHQFPNYSSELNVNALLLGDSALYLCASSMRQGHYGYTFGSGTRLTVV.

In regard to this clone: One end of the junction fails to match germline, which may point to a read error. As DNA, the CDR3 is TGTGCCAGCAGTGACGGACTAACAGGGGGCGTTTTTGGCAGATTTTTT. It translates to CASSDGLTGGVFGRFF. The genes are TRBV2 and TRBJ1-1; 9 bases are shared with TRBD1. Germline CDR1 SNHLY, CDR2 FYNNEI. There are 16 residues in the CDR3.

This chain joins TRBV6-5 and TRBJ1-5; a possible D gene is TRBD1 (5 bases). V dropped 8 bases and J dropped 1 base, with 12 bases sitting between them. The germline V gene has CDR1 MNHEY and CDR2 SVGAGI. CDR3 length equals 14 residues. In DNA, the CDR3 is TGTGCCAGCGGGGGAGGGGCGAGCAATCAGCCCCAGCATTTT. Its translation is CASGGGASNQPQHF.

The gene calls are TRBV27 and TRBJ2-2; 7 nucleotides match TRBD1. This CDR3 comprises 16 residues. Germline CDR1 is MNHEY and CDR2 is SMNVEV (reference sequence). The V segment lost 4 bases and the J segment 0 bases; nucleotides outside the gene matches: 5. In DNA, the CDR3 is TGTGCCAGCAGTTACCAGGGGGACGCGAACACCGGGGAGCTGTTTTTT. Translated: CASSYQGDANTGELFF.

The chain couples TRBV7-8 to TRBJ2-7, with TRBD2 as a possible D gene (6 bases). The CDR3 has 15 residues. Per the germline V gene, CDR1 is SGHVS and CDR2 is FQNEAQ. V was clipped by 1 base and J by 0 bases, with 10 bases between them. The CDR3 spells CASSLEAGSSYEQYF. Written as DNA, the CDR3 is TGTGCCAGCAGCTTAGAGGCGGGATCCTCCTACGAGCAGTACTTC.

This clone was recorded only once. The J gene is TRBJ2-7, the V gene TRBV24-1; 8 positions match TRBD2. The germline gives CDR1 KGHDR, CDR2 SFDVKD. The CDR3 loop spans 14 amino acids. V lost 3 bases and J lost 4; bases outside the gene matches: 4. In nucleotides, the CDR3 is TGTGCCACCAGTGATGCCTCGGGGGGGTACGAGCAGTACTTC. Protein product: CATSDASGGYEQYF.

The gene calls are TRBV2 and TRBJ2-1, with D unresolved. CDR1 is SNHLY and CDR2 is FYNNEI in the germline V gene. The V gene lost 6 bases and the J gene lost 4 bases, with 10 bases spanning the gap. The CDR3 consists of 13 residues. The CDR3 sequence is CASRPRVYNEQFF. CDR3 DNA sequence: TGTGCCAGCAGGCCCCGGGTTTACAATGAGCAGTTCTTC.

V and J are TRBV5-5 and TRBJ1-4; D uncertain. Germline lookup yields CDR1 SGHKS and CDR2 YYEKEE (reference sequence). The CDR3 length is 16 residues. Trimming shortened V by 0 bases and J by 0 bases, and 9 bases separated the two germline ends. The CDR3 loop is CASSLGISATNEKLFF. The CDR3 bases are TGTGCCAGCAGCTTGGGTATTTCGGCAACTAATGAAAAACTGTTTTTT.

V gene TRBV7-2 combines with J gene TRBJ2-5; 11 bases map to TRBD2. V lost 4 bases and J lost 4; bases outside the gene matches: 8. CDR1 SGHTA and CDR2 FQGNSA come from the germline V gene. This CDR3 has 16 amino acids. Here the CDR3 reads CASSSGETSGVETQYF. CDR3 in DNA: TGTGCCAGCAGCTCGGGGGAGACTAGCGGGGTAGAGACCCAGTACTTC. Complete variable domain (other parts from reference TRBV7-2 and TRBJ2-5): GAGVSQSPSNKVTEKGKDVELRCDPISGHTALYWYRQSLGQGLEFLIYFQGNSAPDKSGLPSDRFSAERTGGSVSTLTIQRTQQEDSAVYLCASSSGETSGVETQYFGPGTRLLVL.

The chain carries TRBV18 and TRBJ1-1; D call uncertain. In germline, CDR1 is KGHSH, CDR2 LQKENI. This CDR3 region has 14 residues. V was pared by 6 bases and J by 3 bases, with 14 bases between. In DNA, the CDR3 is TGTGCCAGCTCTCCCAATCAGGTGGACACTGAAGCTTTCTTT. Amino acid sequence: CASSPNQVDTEAFF.

The CDR3 coding sequence is TGTGCCAGCAGTCCCTGGGACAGGGCCTCCGAGCAGTACTTC. The encoded protein is CASSPWDRASEQYF. The V and J genes are TRBV27 and TRBJ2-7; 9 bases line up with TRBD1. Germline lookup yields CDR1 MNHEY and CDR2 SMNVEV (reference sequence). V trimming: 5 bases; J trimming: 6 bases; junction bases outside the gene matches: 8. The CDR3 consists of 14 residues.